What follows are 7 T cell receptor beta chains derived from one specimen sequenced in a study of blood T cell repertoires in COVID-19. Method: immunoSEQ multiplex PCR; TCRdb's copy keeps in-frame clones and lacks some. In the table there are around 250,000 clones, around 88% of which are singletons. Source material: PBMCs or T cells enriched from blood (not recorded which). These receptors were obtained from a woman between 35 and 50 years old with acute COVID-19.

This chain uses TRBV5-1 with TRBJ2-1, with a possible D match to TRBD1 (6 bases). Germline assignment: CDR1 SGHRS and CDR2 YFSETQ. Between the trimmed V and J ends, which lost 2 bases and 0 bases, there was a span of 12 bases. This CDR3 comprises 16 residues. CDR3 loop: CASSLSLGASYNEQFF. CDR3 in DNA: TGCGCCAGCAGCTTAAGTTTGGGGGCCTCCTACAATGAGCAGTTCTTC. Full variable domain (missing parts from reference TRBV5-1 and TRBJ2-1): KAGVTQTPRYLIKTRGQQVTLSCSPISGHRSVSWYQQTPGQGLQFLFEYFSETQRNKGNFPGRFSGRQFSNSRSEMNVSTLELGDSALYLCASSLSLGASYNEQFFGPGTRLTVL.

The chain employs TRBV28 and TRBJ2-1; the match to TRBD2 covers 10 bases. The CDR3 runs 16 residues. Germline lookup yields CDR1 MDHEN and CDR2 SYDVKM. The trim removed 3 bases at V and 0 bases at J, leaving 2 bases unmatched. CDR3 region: CASSFASGGSYNEQFF. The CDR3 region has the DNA TGTGCCAGCAGTTTCGCTAGCGGGGGCTCCTACAATGAGCAGTTCTTC.

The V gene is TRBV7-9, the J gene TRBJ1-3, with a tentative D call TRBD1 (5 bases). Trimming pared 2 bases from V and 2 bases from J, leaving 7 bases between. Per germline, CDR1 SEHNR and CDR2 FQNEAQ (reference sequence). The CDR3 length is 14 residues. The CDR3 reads CASSLQGTGNTIYF. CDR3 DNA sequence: TGTGCCAGCAGCTTACAGGGAACTGGAAACACCATATATTTT.

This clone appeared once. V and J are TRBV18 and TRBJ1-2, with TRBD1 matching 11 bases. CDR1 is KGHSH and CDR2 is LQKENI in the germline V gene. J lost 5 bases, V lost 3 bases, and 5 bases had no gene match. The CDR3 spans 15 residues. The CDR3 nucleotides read TGTGCCAGCTCACCCGGACAGGGGGCGCGGTATGGCTACACCTTC. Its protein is CASSPGQGARYGYTF.

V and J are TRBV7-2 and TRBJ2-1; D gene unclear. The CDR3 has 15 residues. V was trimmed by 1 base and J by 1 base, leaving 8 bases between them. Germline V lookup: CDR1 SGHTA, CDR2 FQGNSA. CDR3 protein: CASSLEASSYNEQFF. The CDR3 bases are TGTGCCAGCAGCTTAGAAGCTAGTTCCTACAATGAGCAGTTCTTC. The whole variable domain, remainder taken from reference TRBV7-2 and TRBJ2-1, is GAGVSQSPSNKVTEKGKDVELRCDPISGHTALYWYRQSLGQGLEFLIYFQGNSAPDKSGLPSDRFSAERTGGSVSTLTIQRTQQEDSAVYLCASSLEASSYNEQFFGPGTRLTVL.

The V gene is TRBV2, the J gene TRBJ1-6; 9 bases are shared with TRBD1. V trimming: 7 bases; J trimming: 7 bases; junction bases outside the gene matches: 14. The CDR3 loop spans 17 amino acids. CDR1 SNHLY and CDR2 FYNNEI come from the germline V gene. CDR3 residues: CASTILTGTGYNSPLHF. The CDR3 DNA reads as TGTGCCAGCACCATTCTCACCGGGACAGGGTACAATTCACCCCTCCACTTT.

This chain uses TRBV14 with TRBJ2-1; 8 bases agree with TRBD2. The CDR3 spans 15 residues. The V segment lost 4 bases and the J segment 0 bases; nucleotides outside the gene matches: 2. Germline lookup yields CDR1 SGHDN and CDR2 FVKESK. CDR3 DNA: TGTGCCAGCAGCCCCGCGGGGGGCTCCTACAATGAGCAGTTCTTC. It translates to CASSPAGGSYNEQFF.